These 10 T cell receptor beta chains were all obtained from the same sample, sequenced in a study of cytotoxic CD8 clonotypes in ibrutinib-treated CLL. Profiling relied on immunoSEQ multiplex PCR, and the TCRdb table lists in-frame clones only, not all of them. The table shows about 22,000 clones, with about three quarters occurring only once. Sequencing used PBMCs, obtained before ibrutinib treatment. These receptors all stem from a human donor with chronic lymphocytic leukemia.

This clone was seen a handful of times. The rearrangement links TRBV27 to TRBJ1-2; possible D gene TRBD1, 6 bases. Trimming pared 2 bases from V and 8 bases from J, leaving 15 bases between. This CDR3 spans 14 amino acids. Germline CDR1 reads MNHEY; CDR2 reads SMNVEV (reference sequence). CDR3 DNA sequence: TGTGCCAGCAGTTTACTATTGGGGGGCGGAGGCTACACCTTC. This gives the protein CASSLLLGGGGYTF.

This chain's CDR3 is CASTQSGDEQYF. CDR3 nucleotides: TGTGCCAGCACCCAATCAGGGGATGAGCAGTACTTC. J is TRBJ2-7 and V is TRBV5-4, with D possibly matching TRBD1 (6 bases). V was clipped by 6 bases and J by 7 bases, with 14 bases between them. This CDR3 contains 12 residues. Per germline, CDR1 SGHNT and CDR2 YYREEE (reference sequence).

The V and J genes are TRBV5-1 and TRBJ1-4; 9 bases agree with TRBD1. Germline V CDR1 and CDR2: SGHRS, YFSETQ. There are 15 residues in the CDR3. Germline trimming cut 1 base from V and 7 bases from J; bases unmatched to any gene: 5. This CDR3 is CASSLTGGLGEKLFF. The CDR3 DNA reads as TGCGCCAGCAGCTTGACAGGGGGCTTGGGTGAAAAACTGTTTTTT.

This clone was seen only a few times. The V and J genes are TRBV19 and TRBJ1-5; D is possibly TRBD1 (5 bases). V was shortened by 5 bases and J by 1 base, with 15 bases between the two germline ends. CDR3 length: 16 amino acids. Germline assignment: CDR1 LNHDA and CDR2 SQIVND (reference sequence). In nucleotides, the CDR3 is TGTGCCAGTAGTTCATGGGGGAGTTTGAGCAATCAGCCCCAGCATTTT. Its protein is CASSSWGSLSNQPQHF.

The J gene is TRBJ1-5, the V gene TRBV7-7; no clear D. Trimming pared 7 bases from V and 4 bases from J, leaving 5 bases between. CDR1 and CDR2 from the germline V gene are SSHAT and FNYEAQ (reference sequence). The CDR3 spans 11 residues. CDR3 bases: TGTGCCAGCAATGGGAATCAGCCCCAGCATTTT. Translation: CASNGNQPQHF.

This clone has only one observation. V usage is TRBV7-9 and J usage is TRBJ2-7; D gene ambiguous. V was trimmed by 4 bases and J by 3 bases, leaving 10 bases between them. This CDR3 has 13 residues. The germline CDR1 and CDR2 sequences are SEHNR and FQNEAQ (reference sequence). The CDR3 DNA is TGTGCCAGCAGCTGGGCTTCGGGCTACGAGCAGTACTTC. Its protein product is CASSWASGYEQYF.

This chain connects TRBV28 to TRBJ1-1; D is unresolved. V dropped 1 base and J dropped 6 bases, with 12 bases sitting between them. This CDR3 comprises 14 residues. CDR1 and CDR2 (germline): MDHEN, SYDVKM. The CDR3 region is CASSLLGGSPEAFF. The CDR3, as DNA: TGTGCCAGCAGTTTATTGGGCGGGAGCCCTGAAGCTTTCTTT.

This sequence joins TRBV6-5 and TRBJ2-3; 7 bases fit TRBD1. This CDR3 is 14 amino acids long. The germline V gene encodes CDR1 MNHEY and CDR2 SVGAGI. With 4 bases clipped from V and 4 bases from J, the junction kept 5 bases outside the gene matches. CDR3 DNA: TGTGCCAGCAGTTTCCAGACAGGGCCAGATACGCAGTATTTT. It codes for CASSFQTGPDTQYF.

The chain combines TRBV29-1 with TRBJ2-1; no clear D. With 0 bases removed from V and 8 bases from J, the gap between germline ends came to 8 bases. This CDR3 region has 12 residues. Germline V lookup: CDR1 SQVTM, CDR2 ANQGSEA. The CDR3 spells CSVEDWADEQFF. Written as DNA, the CDR3 is TGCAGCGTTGAAGATTGGGCGGATGAGCAGTTCTTC.

This clone was recorded a few times. The gene calls are TRBV7-3 and TRBJ1-2, with D uncertain. Looked up from germline, CDR1 is SGHTA and CDR2 is FQGTGA. The CDR3 totals 13 residues. V was clipped by 5 bases and J by 4 bases, with 11 bases between them. For the CDR3, the DNA is TGTGCCAGCAGCAAGACGGACTTCTATGGCTACACCTTC. Its translation is CASSKTDFYGYTF.